The 3 T cell receptor beta chains presented below share a single source sample, sequenced in a study of T cell repertoires in cytomegalovirus infection. TCRdb itself ran the reads through MiXCR, one entry per CDR3 protein. The sample carries hundreds of thousands of distinct CDR3 sequences, 30% to 35% recorded once. The antigens these receptors bind are not known. Sample: cultured CD8+ T cells from PBMCs, taken from culture after CMV antigen stimulation. The receptors here all came from a human donor in good health (CMV status not recorded). Some clones in this sample may be carry-over from other donors' samples.

This chain uses TRBV27 with TRBJ2-5; TRBD2 agrees at 11 bases. Trimming cost V 5 bases and J 0 bases; bases outside gene matches: 5. From germline, CDR1 is MNHEY and CDR2 SMNVEV (reference sequence). The CDR3 loop spans 16 amino acids. Here the CDR3 DNA reads TGTGCCAGCAGTCCCAGACTAGCGGGGAACCAAGAGACCCAGTACTTC. This sequence encodes CASSPRLAGNQETQYF.

The V call is TRBV27, the J call TRBJ1-5; TRBD1 is a possible D gene (6 bases). The CDR3 consists of 15 residues. Germline lookup yields CDR1 MNHEY and CDR2 SMNVEV (reference sequence). The germline V and J ends were trimmed by 6 bases and 3 bases, with 15 bases remaining between them. CDR3 sequence reads: CASRLSGTSNQPQHF. CDR3 nucleotide sequence: TGTGCCAGCAGGCTATCCGGGACATCCAATCAGCCCCAGCATTTT.

This sequence joins TRBV7-9 and TRBJ1-6; no clear D. The germline V and J ends were trimmed by 6 bases and 0 bases, with 9 bases remaining between them. This CDR3 has 15 amino acids. Germline V gene data show CDR1 as SEHNR and CDR2 as FQNEAQ (reference sequence). The CDR3 DNA reads as TGTGCCAGCAGGCGGGGTAGCTCCTATAATTCACCCCTCCACTTT. Its protein is CASRRGSSYNSPLHF.